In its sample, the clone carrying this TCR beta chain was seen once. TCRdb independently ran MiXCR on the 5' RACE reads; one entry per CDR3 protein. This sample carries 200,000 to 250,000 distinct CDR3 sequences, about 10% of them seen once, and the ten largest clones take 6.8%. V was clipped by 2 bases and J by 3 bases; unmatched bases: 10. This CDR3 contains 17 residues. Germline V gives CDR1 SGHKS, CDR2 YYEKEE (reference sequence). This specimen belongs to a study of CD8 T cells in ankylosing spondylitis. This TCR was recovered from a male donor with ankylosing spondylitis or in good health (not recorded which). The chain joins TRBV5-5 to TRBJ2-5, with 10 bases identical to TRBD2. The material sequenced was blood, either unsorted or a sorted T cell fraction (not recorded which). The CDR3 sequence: CASSLGWTSGEEETQYF. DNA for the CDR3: TGTGCCAGCAGCTTAGGCTGGACTAGCGGAGAAGAAGAGACCCAGTACTTC.